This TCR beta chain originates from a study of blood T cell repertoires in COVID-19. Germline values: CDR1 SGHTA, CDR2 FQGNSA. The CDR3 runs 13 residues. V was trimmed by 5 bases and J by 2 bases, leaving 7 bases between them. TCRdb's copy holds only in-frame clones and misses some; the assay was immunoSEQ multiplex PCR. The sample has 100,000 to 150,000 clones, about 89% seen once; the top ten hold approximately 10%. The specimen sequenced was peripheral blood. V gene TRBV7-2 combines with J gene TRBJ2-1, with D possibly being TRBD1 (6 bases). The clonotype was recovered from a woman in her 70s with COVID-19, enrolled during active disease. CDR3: CASSNRAYNEQFF. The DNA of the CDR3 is TGTGCCAGCAGCAACAGGGCCTACAATGAGCAGTTCTTC.